Listed here are 28 T cell receptor beta chains from one sample, sequenced in a study of blood T cell repertoires in COVID-19. Sequencing was performed with immunoSEQ multiplex PCR; in TCRdb, only in-frame clones are kept and a portion is missing. The sample has 180,000 or so clones; roughly 80% are singletons. Sample: PBMCs or T cells enriched from blood (not recorded which). The source of these receptors is a man aged 50 or older who had recovered from COVID-19.

The chain links TRBV20-1 to TRBJ2-1; weak D call: TRBD2 (6 bases). Germline CDR1 is DFQATT and CDR2 is SNEGSKA (reference sequence). The CDR3 covers 11 residues. Trimming shortened V by 6 bases and J by 12 bases, and 15 bases separated the two germline ends. CDR3 residues: CSAEGREGQFF. The CDR3 coding sequence is TGCAGTGCGGAGGGACGCGAGGGGCAGTTCTTC.

The rearrangement joins TRBV2 to TRBJ1-5; D unclear. The CDR3 runs to 15 residues. In germline, CDR1 is SNHLY, CDR2 FYNNEI. Trimming stripped 6 bases from V and 2 bases from J, with 14 bases between. The DNA for the CDR3 is TGTGCCAGCAGGACGGGGTCGGGAGGCAATCAGCCCCAGCATTTT. Translated, it gives CASRTGSGGNQPQHF.

This chain connects TRBV11-3 to TRBJ1-2; 11 bases are a match to TRBD1. CDR1 is SGHNT and CDR2 is YENEEA in the germline V gene. The CDR3 has 14 residues. V was clipped by 5 bases and J by 4 bases; unmatched bases: 3. The CDR3 sequence is CASSPGTGGYGYTF. CDR3 nucleotides: TGTGCCAGCAGCCCCGGGACAGGGGGCTATGGCTACACCTTC. Filled out from reference TRBV11-3 and TRBJ1-2, the complete variable domain reads EAGVVQSPRYKIIEKKQPVAFWCNPISGHNTLYWYLQNLGQGPELLIRYENEEAVDDSQLPKDRFSAERLKGVDSTLKIQPAELGDSAVYLCASSPGTGGYGYTFGSGTRLTVV.

This clone was counted once. CDR3 sequence reads: CASSVQGREQYF. CDR3 coding DNA: TGTGCCAGCAGCGTACAGGGGCGCGAGCAGTACTTC. The chain employs TRBV2 and TRBJ2-7, with 7 bases matching TRBD1. CDR1 is SNHLY and CDR2 is FYNNEI in the germline V gene. Germline trimming cut 6 bases from V and 6 bases from J; bases unmatched to any gene: 5. The CDR3 covers 12 residues.

This clone was detected only a few times. The chain recombines TRBV7-3 with TRBJ1-2; D remains ambiguous. There are 15 residues in the CDR3. From germline, CDR1 is SGHTA and CDR2 FQGTGA. Trimming removed 5 bases from V and 2 bases from J, with 15 bases in between. The CDR3 bases are TGTGCCAGCAGCCTAAATGGGCAGCGGAACTATGGCTACACCTTC. Amino acid sequence: CASSLNGQRNYGYTF. Full variable domain (missing parts from reference TRBV7-3 and TRBJ1-2): GAGVSQTPSNKVTEKGKYVELRCDPISGHTALYWYRQSLGQGPEFLIYFQGTGAADDSGLPNDRFFAVRPEGSVSTLKIQRTERGDSAVYLCASSLNGQRNYGYTFGSGTRLTVV.

This clone was counted at least ten times. Sequence at one end of the junction differs from germline and may be a read error. The chain recombines TRBV11-3 with TRBJ2-7, with D perhaps being TRBD1 or TRBD2 (6 bases each). There are 13 residues in the CDR3. Germline V CDR1 and CDR2: SGHNT, YENEEA. The CDR3 region is CARRGLASYEQYF. DNA for the CDR3: TGTGCCCGCAGGGGACTTGCCTCCTACGAGCAGTACTTC.

The chain carries TRBV28 and TRBJ1-1; D unresolved. The CDR3 consists of 12 residues. V lost 7 bases, J lost 7 bases, and 13 bases lay in between. Germline CDR1 MDHEN, CDR2 SYDVKM. Here the CDR3 DNA reads TGTGCCAGCATTCCGGGGTCCGGTGAAGCTTTCTTT. Residues: CASIPGSGEAFF. The variable domain in full, completed from reference TRBV28 and TRBJ1-1, reads DVKVTQSSRYLVKRTGEKVFLECVQDMDHENMFWYRQDPGLGLRLIYFSYDVKMKEKGDIPEGYSVSREKKERFSLILESASTNQTSMYLCASIPGSGEAFFGQGTRLTVV.

The chain has TRBV18 and TRBJ1-6; unclear D gene. Trimming removed 3 bases from V and 4 bases from J, with 16 bases in between. The germline V gene has CDR1 KGHSH and CDR2 LQKENI. This CDR3 is built from 17 residues. CDR3 residues: CASSPIGQALYNSPLHF. The CDR3, as DNA: TGTGCCAGCTCACCTATTGGGCAGGCCCTTTATAATTCACCCCTCCACTTT.

The rearrangement links TRBV14 to TRBJ1-1; D is uncertain. The CDR3 is made up of 11 amino acids. V was pared by 2 bases and J by 9 bases, with 7 bases between. Germline-derived CDR1 and CDR2 are SGHDN and FVKESK. CDR3 amino acids: CASSQLSKAFF. Here the CDR3 DNA reads TGTGCCAGCAGCCAATTGTCTAAAGCTTTCTTT.

CDR3 amino acids: CASSEIAGGWPDTQYF. The CDR3 coding sequence is TGTGCCAGCAGTGAAATCGCGGGGGGTTGGCCAGATACGCAGTATTTT. The chain recombines TRBV6-1 with TRBJ2-3, with 8 bases matching TRBD2. Per germline, CDR1 MNHNS and CDR2 SASEGT. This CDR3 comprises 16 residues. V shed 2 bases and J 4 bases; nucleotides not matched to a gene: 8.

This chain connects TRBV4-1 to TRBJ1-2; tentatively, D is TRBD1 (6 bases). The CDR3 extends over 16 amino acids. Germline V gives CDR1 MGHRA, CDR2 YSYEKL. V lost 0 bases to trimming and J lost 0 bases, with 11 bases between them. The CDR3: CASSQERQVANYGYTF. The CDR3, as DNA: TGCGCCAGCAGCCAAGAGAGACAGGTAGCTAACTATGGCTACACCTTC.

The rearrangement joins TRBV19 to TRBJ2-2, with TRBD2 identical over 7 bases. This CDR3 is 15 amino acids long. Trimming took 10 bases from V and 7 from J; bases not matched to a gene: 15. Germline CDR1 is LNHDA and CDR2 is SQIVND (reference sequence). CDR3 DNA sequence: TGTGCCACCATTAATGGGGCCAGGGACTACGGGGAGCTGTTTTTT. Translated: CATINGARDYGELFF.

J is TRBJ1-5 and V is TRBV6-5; D gene uncertain. CDR1 and CDR2 from the germline V gene are MNHEY and SVGAGI. V shed 7 bases and J shed 1 base, with 14 bases lying between them. This CDR3 comprises 15 residues. DNA for the CDR3: TGTGCCAGCACCTCGGCGGGAGGGAGCAATCAGCCCCAGCATTTT. Its protein product is CASTSAGGSNQPQHF.

The CDR3, as DNA: TGCAGCGTTCCAGCGGGAGGGCCGGCAGATACGCAGTATTTT. Its translation is CSVPAGGPADTQYF. This chain links TRBV29-1 with TRBJ2-3, with 10 bases aligning to TRBD2. The CDR3 is made up of 14 amino acids. Germline assignment: CDR1 SQVTM and CDR2 ANQGSEA. V dropped 5 bases and J dropped 4; count of bases not matched to a gene: 6.

This chain connects TRBV7-9 to TRBJ1-1; D remains ambiguous. CDR1 and CDR2 from the germline V gene are SEHNR and FQNEAQ (reference sequence). The CDR3 is made up of 14 amino acids. The V end was cut by 4 bases, the J end by 4 bases, with 13 bases between. CDR3: CASSSRPGGTEAFF. CDR3 DNA: TGTGCCAGCAGCTCTCGTCCAGGAGGCACTGAAGCTTTCTTT. Variable domain in full (rest from reference TRBV7-9 and TRBJ1-1): DTGVSQNPRHKITKRGQNVTFRCDPISEHNRLYWYRQTLGQGPEFLTYFQNEAQLEKSRLLSDRFSAERPKGSFSTLEIQRTEQGDSAMYLCASSSRPGGTEAFFGQGTRLTVV.

As concerns this clone: The sample holds other DNA sequences that translate to the same CDR3. The chain links TRBV5-6 to TRBJ2-7; D ambiguous. V lost 1 base, J lost 4 bases, and 6 bases lay in between. Germline V gives CDR1 SGHDT, CDR2 YYEEEE. The CDR3 loop spans 12 amino acids. The CDR3 here is CASSLYRYEQYF. The DNA of the CDR3 is TGTGCCAGCAGCTTGTATCGTTACGAGCAGTACTTC.

The chain employs TRBV6-1 and TRBJ2-7, with TRBD1 identical over 10 bases. V was pared by 4 bases and J by 0 bases, with 9 bases of the junction left unmatched. From germline, CDR1 is MNHNS and CDR2 SASEGT. CDR3 length equals 17 residues. The CDR3 spells CASSVLQGTGASYEQYF. Written as DNA, the CDR3 is TGTGCCAGCAGTGTACTACAAGGGACAGGGGCCTCCTACGAGCAGTACTTC.

The sample holds a few counts of this clone. J is TRBJ1-4 and V is TRBV14; D call uncertain. V lost 1 base, J lost 0 bases, and 15 bases lay in between. This CDR3 has 18 residues. Germline CDR1 reads SGHDN; CDR2 reads FVKESK. The CDR3 nucleotides are TGTGCCAGCAGCCAAGGGACTCAAAAGACACCAACTAATGAAAAACTGTTTTTT. This sequence encodes CASSQGTQKTPTNEKLFF.

The chain links TRBV5-1 to TRBJ1-2; TRBD1 matches at 11 bases. The CDR3 contains 17 residues. The germline V gene has CDR1 SGHRS and CDR2 YFSETQ. The junction had 9 bases not matched to a gene; V was cut back by 4 bases and J by 1 base. The CDR3 nucleotides are TGCGCCAGCAGCGCGACCGGGACAGGGGGATTTAACTATGGCTACACCTTC. Amino acids: CASSATGTGGFNYGYTF. Using reference TRBV5-1 and TRBJ1-2 for the parts outside the CDR3, the full variable domain is KAGVTQTPRYLIKTRGQQVTLSCSPISGHRSVSWYQQTPGQGLQFLFEYFSETQRNKGNFPGRFSGRQFSNSRSEMNVSTLELGDSALYLCASSATGTGGFNYGYTFGSGTRLTVV.

This clone was counted only a few times. V gene TRBV2 combines with J gene TRBJ1-6, with 9 positions matching TRBD1. Germline CDR1 is SNHLY and CDR2 is FYNNEI. The CDR3 is 16 amino acids. V shed 7 bases and J 9 bases; nucleotides not matched to a gene: 13. The CDR3 region is CASTRDRALSGSPLHF. The CDR3 coding sequence is TGTGCCAGCACCAGGGACAGGGCCCTTTCGGGTTCACCCCTCCACTTT.

The rearrangement links TRBV4-2 to TRBJ2-1; 11 nucleotides line up with TRBD2. This CDR3 comprises 17 residues. The trim removed 5 bases at V and 7 bases at J, leaving 13 bases unmatched. Germline values: CDR1 LGHNA, CDR2 YNFKEQ. The CDR3, as DNA: TGTGCCAGCAGCAGCCTGAGGGATAGCGGGGGGGTTAATGAGCAGTTCTTC. Encoded protein: CASSSLRDSGGVNEQFF.

V and J are TRBV10-2 and TRBJ2-7, with D possibly being TRBD2 (5 bases). The germline V gene encodes CDR1 WSHSY and CDR2 SAAADI. The CDR3 contains 12 residues. Trimming stripped 6 bases from V and 4 bases from J, with 10 bases between. CDR3 protein: CASRDSEYEQYF. The CDR3 nucleotides read TGCGCCAGCAGGGATAGCGAGTACGAGCAGTACTTC.

The chain carries TRBV29-1 and TRBJ1-5; D gene unclear. This CDR3 has 13 residues. The germline gives CDR1 SQVTM, CDR2 ANQGSEA. The V gene lost 5 bases and the J gene lost 5 bases, with 13 bases spanning the gap. This CDR3 reads CSVSGSLHQPQHF. CDR3 sequence (DNA): TGCAGCGTTTCTGGCAGTCTCCATCAGCCCCAGCATTTT.

CDR3 nucleotides: TGCAGCGTTGTCGGGGGGTACCACGAGCAGTACTTC. Its translation: CSVVGGYHEQYF. The chain carries TRBV29-1 and TRBJ2-7; 7 nucleotides agree with TRBD2. Trimming at V came to 4 bases and at J to 5 bases, leaving 5 bases not matched to a gene. CDR1 SQVTM and CDR2 ANQGSEA come from the germline V gene. This CDR3 has 12 residues.

As DNA, the CDR3 is TGTGCCAGCAGTTACGGCCAGGATTTTTCCTACGAGCAGTACTTC. Its protein product is CASSYGQDFSYEQYF. The chain has TRBV6-5 and TRBJ2-7; no clear D gene. The CDR3 consists of 15 residues. CDR1 is MNHEY, CDR2 SVGAGI, per germline. The V end lost 2 bases, the J end lost 1 base, and 12 bases lay between the germline ends.

V usage is TRBV4-2 and J usage is TRBJ2-5; 16 bases fit TRBD2. The CDR3 is 16 residues long. Trimming removed 3 bases from V and 5 bases from J; junction bases left unmatched: 3. Germline CDR1 and CDR2: LGHNA and YNFKEQ. The CDR3 region is CASSQLGLAGGETQYF. DNA of the CDR3: TGTGCCAGCAGCCAGTTGGGACTAGCGGGAGGGGAGACCCAGTACTTC.

The rearrangement joins TRBV28 to TRBJ1-1, with D perhaps TRBD1 (6 bases). From germline, CDR1 is MDHEN and CDR2 SYDVKM. The CDR3 runs 16 residues. Deletions cut 4 bases from V and 5 bases from J, with 20 bases between. Here the CDR3 DNA reads TGTGCCAGCAGTTCCTCACGGACAGTTTTAGGAACTGAAGCTTTCTTT. It codes for CASSSSRTVLGTEAFF.

The J gene is TRBJ2-3, the V gene TRBV28, with 12 nucleotides matching TRBD1. Germline V gene data show CDR1 as MDHEN and CDR2 as SYDVKM. This CDR3 has 14 amino acids. The ends lost 6 bases at V and 5 bases at J; junction bases unmatched: 3. The CDR3 sequence: CASRGTGGLDTQYF. The CDR3 region has the DNA TGTGCCAGCAGGGGGACAGGGGGCTTAGATACGCAGTATTTT. The full variable domain, its missing parts supplied by reference TRBV28 and TRBJ2-3, is DVKVTQSSRYLVKRTGEKVFLECVQDMDHENMFWYRQDPGLGLRLIYFSYDVKMKEKGDIPEGYSVSREKKERFSLILESASTNQTSMYLCASRGTGGLDTQYFGPGTRLTVL.